This T cell receptor beta chain comes out of a study of blood T cell repertoires in COVID-19. As for the study in general: The United States, Italy and Spain supplied acute and convalescent COVID-19 samples. PBMCs, B-cell-depleted T cells, or T cells were the source of the cDNA or gDNA that made up the material.

Original methodology: Amplifying reference gene primers gave estimates of nucleated cell counts. This table comes from immunoSEQ multiplex PCR, and its TCRdb copy is limited to in-frame clones, with some not included. From that table come the V and J calls and clone size; the DNA was used to work out D and trimming. This sample has 59,000 or so clones, with 80% found just once. The clonotype was recovered from a man between 60 and 75 years old with acute or convalescent COVID-19. The sample comprised peripheral blood.

In DNA form, the CDR3 reads TGTGCCAGCACGACGGCCTCGCCTTGGGGGCTCACTGAAGCTTTCTTT. Translation gives CASTTASPWGLTEAFF. This chain links TRBV2 with TRBJ1-1; the D gene is possibly TRBD1 (6 bases). Trimming took 7 bases from V and 4 from J, leaving 22 bases between them. Germline V gene data show CDR1 as SNHLY and CDR2 as FYNNEI. CDR3 length equals 16 residues.